What follows describes a single TCR beta chain. The antigen remains undetermined. This sample is drawn from a study of cytomegalovirus exposure and HLA in healthy donors. Study-wide findings and caveats: Altogether, 160 or so TCR beta chains were recorded as cytomegalovirus-associated. Per published reports, the classifier diagnosed cytomegalovirus status with high specificity and sensitivity.

These donors were members of the roughly 120-subject validation cohort, a group separate from the roughly 670-subject first cohort. Assay: immunoSEQ multiplex PCR; the TCRdb copy retains only in-frame clones and omits some. The data contain some 120,000 clones, about 90% of them singletons. The receptor comes from a woman aged 18-29 years in good health and CMV-seronegative. Specimen: PBMCs.

Here the CDR3 reads CASSVGSRNEQFF. The CDR3 DNA reads TGTGCCAGCAGTGTGGGCTCCCGAAATGAGCAGTTCTTC. The rearrangement joins TRBV2 to TRBJ2-1; unclear D gene. Trimming removed 4 bases from V and 7 bases from J, with 11 bases in between. CDR3 length equals 13 residues. CDR1 SNHLY and CDR2 FYNNEI come from the germline V gene.